The source of this T cell receptor beta chain is a study of cytomegalovirus exposure and HLA in healthy donors. General study results and limits: The CMV antigen specificity of a few CMV-associated chains was confirmed through in vitro analysis.

Notes on this clone: What it binds is not known.

This table comes from immunoSEQ multiplex PCR, and its TCRdb copy is limited to in-frame clones, with some not included. The sample lists about 330,000 clones; roughly 89% were seen once. The V segment lost 2 bases and the J segment 7 bases; nucleotides outside the gene matches: 11. The CDR3 sequence is 16 residues long. The germline CDR1 and CDR2 sequences are MNHEY and SVGAGI. The rearrangement links TRBV6-5 to TRBJ2-1; 7 nucleotides align to TRBD2. The clonotype comes from a young woman in good health and CMV-seronegative. The source material was PBMCs. The CDR3 sequence: CASSYGGGLFGNEQFF. As DNA, the CDR3 is TGTGCCAGCAGTTACGGGGGAGGGTTATTTGGAAATGAGCAGTTCTTC.